Below, 15 T cell receptor beta chains from the same sample are listed, as sequenced in a study of T cells in Graves' hyperthyroidism and ophthalmopathy. RNA transcripts yielded amplified TCR beta CDR3 regions. A set of HTBI primers served as the primers for a first-round RT-PCR of the TCR CDR3. MiXCR was run by TCRdb on the multiplex PCR reads, yielding one entry per CDR3 protein. The repertoire holds about 320,000 distinct CDR3 sequences, with 16% as singletons. Sequencing was carried out using blood. These receptors came from a man aged 25 to 45 with Graves' hyperthyroidism.

This clonotype was counted only a few times. The chain is built from TRBV30 and TRBJ1-2; tentatively, D is TRBD1 (5 bases). Germline CDR1 is GTSNPN and CDR2 is SVGIG (reference sequence). The length of the CDR3 is 12 residues. Trimming shortened V by 7 bases and J by 9 bases, and 18 bases separated the two germline ends. The DNA of the CDR3 is TGTGCCTTAGACAGTCGGTATGGGAGCTACACCTTC. This encodes CALDSRYGSYTF. Together with reference TRBV30 and TRBJ1-2, the CDR3 gives the full variable domain: SQTIHQWPATLVQPVGSPLSLECTVEGTSNPNLYWYRQAAGRGLQLLFYSVGIGQISSEVPQNLSASRPQDRQFILSSKKLLLSDSGFYLCALDSRYGSYTFGSGTRLTVV.

The chain joins TRBV9 to TRBJ1-5; D may be TRBD1 (5 bases). Germline lookup yields CDR1 SGDLS and CDR2 YYNGEE. The CDR3 consists of 15 residues. Trimming took 2 bases from V and 7 from J, leaving 16 bases between them. The CDR3 here is CASSVGLGGEQPQHF. The DNA of the CDR3 is TGTGCCAGCAGCGTGGGATTGGGGGGTGAACAGCCCCAGCATTTT.

This clonotype has ten or more counts. The V call is TRBV6-1, the J call TRBJ2-5; no definite D call. The germline V gene encodes CDR1 MNHNS and CDR2 SASEGT. The CDR3 consists of 12 residues. Trimming took off 2 bases at V and 5 bases at J, with 6 bases between the two ends. CDR3 sequence (DNA): TGTGCCAGCAGTGAACTGACTGAGACCCAGTACTTC. This codes for CASSELTETQYF.

This clonotype was picked up many times. The chain employs TRBV27 and TRBJ2-1; 7 nucleotides agree with TRBD1. The CDR3 extends over 14 amino acids. V lost 6 bases and J lost 9; bases outside the gene matches: 11. Germline assignment: CDR1 MNHEY and CDR2 SMNVEV (reference sequence). The CDR3 reads CASRRTGLYGEQFF. In DNA, the CDR3 is TGTGCCAGCAGAAGGACAGGTTTGTATGGTGAGCAGTTCTTC.

This clonotype was seen at least ten times. The chain combines TRBV7-8 with TRBJ2-7; D is unresolved. Germline values: CDR1 SGHVS, CDR2 FQNEAQ. Trimming left V 2 bases short and J 3 bases short, with 8 bases between. The CDR3 covers 13 residues. The CDR3 reads CASSLSNVYEQYF. The CDR3 coding sequence is TGTGCCAGCAGCTTAAGTAACGTCTACGAGCAGTACTTC. The whole variable domain, remainder taken from reference TRBV7-8 and TRBJ2-7, is GAGVSQSPRYKVAKRGQDVALRCDPISGHVSLFWYQQALGQGPEFLTYFQNEAQLDKSGLPSDRFFAERPEGSVSTLKIQRTQQEDSAVYLCASSLSNVYEQYFGPGTRLTVT.

The rearrangement uses TRBV9 and TRBJ2-2; no clear D. The CDR3 has 15 amino acids. Trimming removed 3 bases from V and 0 bases from J, with 9 bases in between. Germline-derived CDR1 and CDR2 are SGDLS and YYNGEE. CDR3 nucleotides: TGTGCCAGCAGCGGAGTAATCGCGAACACCGGGGAGCTGTTTTTT. Its protein is CASSGVIANTGELFF.

This clonotype has a count of ten or more. This chain uses TRBV6-1 with TRBJ1-1, with D possibly being TRBD1 (6 bases). Per germline, CDR1 MNHNS and CDR2 SASEGT. The CDR3 loop spans 16 amino acids. The ends were cut back, 6 bases at V and 0 bases at J, with 17 bases in the middle. The CDR3 DNA reads TGTGCCAGCAGATTATACAGGGTCGCGATGAACACTGAAGCTTTCTTT. Translated, it gives CASRLYRVAMNTEAFF.

The gene calls are TRBV19 and TRBJ2-3; D is tentatively TRBD1 or TRBD2 (5 bases each). Looked up from germline, CDR1 is LNHDA and CDR2 is SQIVND (reference sequence). V was cut by 10 bases and J by 6 bases, with 17 bases left in between. This CDR3 is built from 13 residues. This CDR3 is CATGPPIRDTQYF. In nucleotides, the CDR3 is TGTGCCACGGGACCCCCGATAAGGGATACGCAGTATTTT.

The chain carries TRBV7-2 and TRBJ1-6; D ambiguous. The ends were cut back, 4 bases at V and 7 bases at J, with 14 bases in the middle. This CDR3 has 15 amino acids. Germline CDR1 is SGHTA and CDR2 is FQGNSA. The CDR3 loop reads CASSSRTLSNSPLHF. CDR3 bases: TGTGCCAGCAGCTCCCGGACCCTCTCAAATTCACCCCTCCACTTT.

This clonotype was seen only a few times. This rearrangement joins TRBV5-1 to TRBJ2-1; TRBD2 aligns across 8 bases. Trimming removed 1 base from V and 5 bases from J; junction bases left unmatched: 5. Germline V gives CDR1 SGHRS, CDR2 YFSETQ. The CDR3 length is 15 residues. The DNA for the CDR3 is TGCGCCAGCAGCTTGTGGGGAGCGGGAGACAATGAGCAGTTCTTC. Residues: CASSLWGAGDNEQFF.

This clonotype has more than one count but fewer than ten. The V gene is TRBV27, the J gene TRBJ1-6; 10 bases are a match to TRBD1. The CDR3 spans 13 residues. V was clipped by 7 bases and J by 14 bases; unmatched bases: 8. Germline assignment: CDR1 MNHEY and CDR2 SMNVEV (reference sequence). The CDR3 spells CASNRQGAGSLHF. DNA for the CDR3: TGTGCCAGCAACCGACAGGGGGCTGGGTCCCTCCACTTT.

The sample holds many counts of this clonotype. The gene calls are TRBV6-1 and TRBJ1-1; D is uncertain. The CDR3 length is 13 residues. Germline CDR1 reads MNHNS; CDR2 reads SASEGT. Trimming left V 6 bases short and J 12 bases short, with 20 bases between. The CDR3 loop is CASSASSGLETFF. The DNA of the CDR3 is TGTGCCAGCAGCGCCTCCAGCGGGCTGGAAACTTTCTTT.

In its sample, this clonotype was seen many times. This sequence joins TRBV20-1 and TRBJ1-1; D call uncertain. Trimming left V 3 bases short and J 0 bases short, with 2 bases between. Germline V gene lookup returns CDR1 DFQATT and CDR2 SNEGSKA (reference sequence). CDR3 length equals 11 residues. Here the CDR3 DNA reads TGCAGTGCTAGGGTGAACACTGAAGCTTTCTTT. Protein: CSARVNTEAFF.

This clonotype was observed at least ten times. The CDR3 nucleotides read TGTGCCAGCAGTCCCTCAAGGGCGACTCGCCCTGAAGCTTTCTTT. It translates to CASSPSRATRPEAFF. V gene TRBV27 combines with J gene TRBJ1-1; unclear D gene. Germline V gives CDR1 MNHEY, CDR2 SMNVEV (reference sequence). CDR3 length: 15 residues. V lost 5 bases to trimming and J lost 6 bases, with 19 bases between them.

DNA for the CDR3: TGTGCCACCAGTGAATTAGGGACGCGCGTCAATGAGCAGTTCTTC. As protein: CATSELGTRVNEQFF. The J gene is TRBJ2-1, the V gene TRBV24-1; D could derive from TRBD1 or TRBD2 (5 bases each). Looked up from germline, CDR1 is KGHDR and CDR2 is SFDVKD. The germline V and J ends were trimmed by 4 bases and 6 bases, with 15 bases remaining between them. The CDR3 runs 15 residues.